This entry lists 8 T cell receptor beta chains sequenced from one sample in a study of CD8 T cells in Susac syndrome. RNA in amounts of about 0.5 to 1 ug was reverse transcribed with random hexamers. One entry per CDR3 protein results from TCRdb running MiXCR on the immunoSEQ multiplex PCR reads. This table holds about 130,000 distinct CDR3 sequences, about 93% found once. The specimen sequenced was CD8+ T cells from PBMCs. These receptors came from a human donor with multiple sclerosis.

This chain connects TRBV30 to TRBJ1-1, with D uncertain. The V gene lost 0 bases and the J gene lost 1 base, with 6 bases spanning the gap. Germline values: CDR1 GTSNPN, CDR2 SVGIG (reference sequence). The CDR3 spans 13 residues. The CDR3 DNA is TGTGCCTGGAGTGTATTTAAGAACACTGAAGCTTTCTTT. Its protein product is CAWSVFKNTEAFF.

This chain connects TRBV10-3 to TRBJ2-2; maybe TRBD2 (5 bases). Germline CDR1 is ENHRY and CDR2 is SYGVKD. This CDR3 spans 16 amino acids. V was shortened by 10 bases and J by 3 bases, with 21 bases between the two germline ends. In nucleotides, the CDR3 is TGTGCCACCCCCAAACTAGACATGTTAGACACCGGGGAGCTGTTTTTT. Amino acid sequence: CATPKLDMLDTGELFF.

This clonotype was observed a single time. The chain has TRBV29-1 and TRBJ2-3; 8 bases fit TRBD1. This CDR3 comprises 14 residues. The trim removed 4 bases at V and 5 bases at J, leaving 8 bases unmatched. Germline CDR1 SQVTM, CDR2 ANQGSEA. CDR3 DNA: TGCAGCGTTGCCGGGACAGGAACGGGAGATACGCAGTATTTT. Amino acids: CSVAGTGTGDTQYF.

The chain couples TRBV24-1 to TRBJ2-4; 12 bases align to TRBD2. V shed 3 bases, J shed 1 base, and the junction held 6 bases outside the gene matches. Germline V gene sequence: CDR1 KGHDR, CDR2 SFDVKD. This CDR3 is 18 amino acids long. In nucleotides, the CDR3 is TGTGCCACCAGTGATCCCCTAGCGGGAGGGCCTGCCAAAAACATTCAGTACTTC. It translates to CATSDPLAGGPAKNIQYF.

This chain uses TRBV21-1 with TRBJ1-3; the table's D call, TRBD1, has no DNA check behind it. TRBV21-1 is tagged as a pseudogene. The length of the CDR3 is 20 residues. CDR3 residues: CASSKCRTGEDMASGNTIYF. For the CDR3, the DNA is TGTGCCAGCAGCAAATGCCGGACAGGGGAAGATATGGCGTCGGGAAACACCATATATTTT.

This clonotype was picked up a small number of times. An end of the junction differs from the germline gene, which may be a read error. This chain uses TRBV19 with TRBJ2-1; 12 bases map to TRBD1. Germline V gene lookup returns CDR1 LNHDA and CDR2 SQIVND (reference sequence). The CDR3 length is 15 residues. The CDR3 region is CASSLGQGAYNEQFF. The CDR3 region has the DNA TGTGCCAGTAGTTTGGGACAGGGGGCCTATAATGAGCAGTTCTTC.

The chain joins TRBV20-1 to TRBJ2-1, with 7 bases lining up with TRBD2. V lost 6 bases to trimming and J lost 5 bases; unmatched junction nucleotides: 13. Germline V gives CDR1 DFQATT, CDR2 SNEGSKA (reference sequence). The CDR3 runs to 15 residues. CDR3 protein: CSAIRREYLNNEQFF. The CDR3 DNA follows: TGCAGTGCCATCCGGCGGGAGTATCTTAACAATGAGCAGTTCTTC.

V is TRBV7-6 and J is TRBJ2-1; perhaps TRBD2 as D (5 bases). This CDR3 contains 15 residues. Germline loops: CDR1 SGHVS, CDR2 FNYEAQ. V was shortened by 5 bases and J by 6 bases, with 17 bases between the two germline ends. The chain's CDR3 is CASSQDGIVGNEQFF. The CDR3 DNA is TGTGCCAGCAGCCAAGACGGGATAGTCGGCAATGAGCAGTTCTTC.